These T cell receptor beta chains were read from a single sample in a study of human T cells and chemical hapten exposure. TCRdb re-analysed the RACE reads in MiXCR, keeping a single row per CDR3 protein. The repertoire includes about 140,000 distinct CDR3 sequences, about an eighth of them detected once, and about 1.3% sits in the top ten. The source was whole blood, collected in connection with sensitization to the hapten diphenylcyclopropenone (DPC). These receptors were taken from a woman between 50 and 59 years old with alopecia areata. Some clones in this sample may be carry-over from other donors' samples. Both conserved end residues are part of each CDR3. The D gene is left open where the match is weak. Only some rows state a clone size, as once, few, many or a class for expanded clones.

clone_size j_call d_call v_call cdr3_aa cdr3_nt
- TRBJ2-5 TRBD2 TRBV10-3 CAINRLAGGQETQYF TGTGCCATCAACCGACTAGCGGGGGGCCAAGAGACCCAGTACTTC
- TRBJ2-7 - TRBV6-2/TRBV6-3 CASTPPGGSYEQYF TGTGCCAGCACCCCTCCGGGCGGGTCCTACGAGCAGTACTTC
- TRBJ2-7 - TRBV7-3 CASSQGTLYEQYF TGTGCCAGCAGCCAGGGGACCCTCTACGAGCAGTACTTC
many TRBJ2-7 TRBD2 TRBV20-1 CSASRRLAGNIYEQYF TGCAGTGCTTCAAGACGGCTAGCGGGGAATATATACGAGCAGTACTTC
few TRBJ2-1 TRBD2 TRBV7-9 CASSLAGEVRNEQFF TGTGCCAGCAGCCTAGCGGGAGAGGTTCGGAATGAGCAGTTCTTC
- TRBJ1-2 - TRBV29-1 CSGETGNYGYTF TGCAGCGGCGAGACCGGGAACTATGGCTACACCTTC
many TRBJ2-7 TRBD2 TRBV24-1 CATGLAGSYEQYF TGTGCCACGGGACTAGCGGGTTCCTACGAGCAGTACTTC
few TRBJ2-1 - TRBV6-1 CASSERQTYNEQFF TGTGCCAGCAGTGAAAGGCAAACCTACAATGAGCAGTTCTTC
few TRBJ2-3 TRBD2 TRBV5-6 CASSLSGVGSDTQYF TGTGCCAGCAGCCTTAGCGGGGTGGGTTCGGATACGCAGTATTTT
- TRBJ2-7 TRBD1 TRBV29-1 CSVDWTGGHEQYF TGCAGCGTTGACTGGACAGGGGGTCACGAGCAGTACTTC
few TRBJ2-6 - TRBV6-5 CASSYYNSGANVLTF TGTGCCAGCAGTTACTACAACTCTGGGGCCAACGTCCTGACTTTC
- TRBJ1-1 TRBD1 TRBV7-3 CASSLTSDRGTEAFF TGTGCCAGCAGCTTAACATCGGACAGGGGCACTGAAGCTTTCTTT
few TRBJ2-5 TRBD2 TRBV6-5 CASSGTREETQYF TGTGCCAGCAGTGGGACTAGAGAGGAGACCCAGTACTTC
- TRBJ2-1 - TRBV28 CASSSEYEQFF TGTGCCAGCAGTTCGGAATATGAGCAGTTCTTC
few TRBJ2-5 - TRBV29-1 CSVDGGLETQYF TGCAGCGTTGACGGGGGCTTGGAGACCCAGTACTTC
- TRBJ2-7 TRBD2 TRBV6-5 CASYSPGTSGRATLEQYF TGTGCCAGCTACTCTCCCGGGACTAGCGGGAGGGCCACATTGGAGCAGTACTTC
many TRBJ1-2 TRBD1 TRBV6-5 CASSYIGQGNDYGYTF TGTGCCAGCAGTTACATCGGACAGGGTAACGACTATGGCTACACCTTC
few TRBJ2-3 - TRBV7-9 CASCSGGTDTQYF TGTGCCAGCTGCTCGGGGGGCACAGATACGCAGTATTTT
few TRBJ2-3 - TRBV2 CASKERTDTQYF TGTGCCAGCAAAGAGAGGACAGATACGCAGTATTTT
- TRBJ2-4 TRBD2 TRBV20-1 CSAPGLAIAIQYF TGCAGTGCCCCGGGACTAGCTATTGCCATTCAGTACTTC
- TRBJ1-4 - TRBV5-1 CASSLWAGRNEKLFF TGCGCCAGCAGCTTGTGGGCGGGACGAAATGAAAAACTGTTTTTT
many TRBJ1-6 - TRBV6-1 CASSELGYANSPLHF TGTGCCAGCAGTGAGTTGGGATATGCGAATTCACCCCTCCACTTT
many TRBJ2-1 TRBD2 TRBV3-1 CASSQFRAGVNNEQFF TGTGCCAGCAGCCAATTCCGAGCGGGAGTCAACAATGAGCAGTTCTTC
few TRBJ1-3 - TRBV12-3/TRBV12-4 CASRPSSSSSGNTIYF TGTGCCAGCAGGCCCTCGTCCTCTTCCTCTGGAAACACCATATATTTT
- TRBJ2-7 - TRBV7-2 CASSAQGYEQYF TGTGCCAGCAGCGCACAGGGCTACGAGCAGTACTTC
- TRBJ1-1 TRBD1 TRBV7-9 CASRGGQRTEAFF TGTGCCAGCAGAGGGGGACAGCGGACTGAAGCTTTCTTT
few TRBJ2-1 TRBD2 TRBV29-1 CSVEGTGGLGNEQFF TGCAGCGTTGAGGGGACGGGAGGCCTCGGGAATGAGCAGTTCTTC
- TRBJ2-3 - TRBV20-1 CSARDQAGDTQYF TGCAGTGCTAGAGACCAAGCAGGTGATACGCAGTATTTT
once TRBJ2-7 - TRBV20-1 CSASKESYEQHF TGCAGTGCTAGTAAGGAGTCCTACGAGCAGCACTTC
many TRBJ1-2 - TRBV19 CASRTLGEHGYTF TGTGCCAGTAGAACCCTTGGAGAACATGGCTACACCTTC
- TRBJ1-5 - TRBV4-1 CASSQGAGNQPQHF TGCGCCAGCAGCCAAGGAGCAGGCAATCAGCCCCAGCATTTT
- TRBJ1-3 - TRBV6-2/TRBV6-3 CASSYGVHSENTIYF TGTGCCAGCAGTTACGGGGTACACTCTGAAAACACCATATATTTT
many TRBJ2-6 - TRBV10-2 CATEAPGANVLTF TGCGCCACCGAAGCACCTGGGGCCAACGTCCTGACTTTC
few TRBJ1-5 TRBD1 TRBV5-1 CASSWGTGNQPQHF TGCGCCAGCAGCTGGGGGACAGGGAATCAGCCCCAGCATTTT
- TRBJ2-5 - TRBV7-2 CASSFRLFPQETQYF TGTGCCAGCAGCTTCCGACTCTTCCCGCAAGAGACCCAGTACTTC
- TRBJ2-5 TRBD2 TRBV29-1 CSVAEREVAQYF TGCAGCGTTGCAGAACGGGAGGTGGCCCAGTACTTC